This T cell receptor beta chain originates from a study of T cells in Graves' hyperthyroidism and ophthalmopathy. Overall study results and limits: Using 13 V-J features, a model discriminated ophthalmopathy from stable hyperthyroidism.

This clonotype was recorded many times. Antigen: not known. Germline V gene sequence: CDR1 LNHDA, CDR2 SQIVND (reference sequence). The CDR3 has 16 amino acids. V lost 4 bases, J lost 3 bases, and 7 bases stayed unmatched. Amplified TCR beta CDR3 regions derived from RNA transcripts. The HTBI set primed first-round TCR CDR3 RT-PCR. Each CDR3 protein gets one entry after TCRdb re-called the multiplex PCR reads with MiXCR. The data show 300,000 or so distinct CDR3 sequences, roughly a fifth seen once. The clonotype originates from a woman aged 50 to 60 with Graves' hyperthyroidism. The sample consisted of blood. The rearrangement joins TRBV19 to TRBJ2-1, with 9 nucleotides matching TRBD1. In nucleotides, the CDR3 is TGTGCCAGTAGTAGCCGGGGGACAGGGCGCTACAATGAGCAGTTCTTC. It translates to CASSSRGTGRYNEQFF.